Below, one T cell receptor beta chain is given with its context. What it recognizes is unknown. This entry comes from a study of regulatory T cells in long-lasting Graves disease. The germline V and J ends were trimmed by 1 base and 7 bases, with 13 bases remaining between them. CDR1 is SEHNR and CDR2 is FQNEAQ in the germline V gene (reference sequence). The CDR3 consists of 14 residues. Time point of the sample: persistent/refractory GD, antithyroid drugs over 5 years with positive TRAb. Generation of the TCR library employed RNA extracted from PBMCs. Broader study findings: Patients with persistent disease shared over 2,500 public clonotypes, outpacing the roughly 950 shared by new patients.

The authors built TCR beta libraries using iRepertoire HTBI primers and Arm-PCR of CDR3 regions. TCRdb redid the calling of the multiplex PCR reads with MiXCR, one entry per CDR3 protein. The table shows about 660,000 distinct CDR3 sequences, with approximately 31% occurring only once. The sequence derives from a female donor with Graves disease. The V call is TRBV7-9, the J call TRBJ1-1, with TRBD1 as a possible D gene (5 bases). Sample: peripheral blood mononuclear cells (PBMCs), taken when the disease was refractory, from a patient treated with antithyroid drugs. CDR3 residues: CASSLGGGGGEAFF. CDR3 nucleotides: TGTGCCAGCAGCTTAGGCGGGGGAGGAGGTGAAGCTTTCTTT. The whole variable domain, filled in from reference TRBV7-9 and TRBJ1-1, reads DTGVSQNPRHKITKRGQNVTFRCDPISEHNRLYWYRQTLGQGPEFLTYFQNEAQLEKSRLLSDRFSAERPKGSFSTLEIQRTEQGDSAMYLCASSLGGGGGEAFFGQGTRLTVV.